The following is a T cell receptor (beta chain) sequence with its context. The antigen remains undetermined. V dropped 3 bases and J dropped 7 bases, with 15 bases sitting between them. Germline V CDR1 and CDR2: LGHDT, YNNKEL (reference sequence). This CDR3 is built from 15 residues. The data derive from a study of neurological immune-mediated disorders. Overall study results and limits: The absence of any CDR3 amino acid sequence shared by expanded clones across subjects suggests that repertoires were private in all groups. The most TCR clonal expansion was seen in HTLV-1-associated myelopathy, whereas the least was seen in multiple sclerosis, below the level in healthy controls.

The unsorted libraries were produced from 2 million PBMCs held at -80 C. The cDNA was synthesized by 5'RACE incorporating 10-nucleotide random UMIs. TCRdb re-called the 5' RACE reads with MiXCR, one entry per CDR3 protein. The repertoire holds roughly 30,000 distinct CDR3 sequences, with 6.6% as singletons. Sequenced input: PBMCs. The sequence was obtained from a woman aged 50 to 65 in good health. The rearrangement joins TRBV3-1 to TRBJ1-4, with D perhaps TRBD1 (5 bases). The CDR3 bases are TGTGCCAGCAGCCAGGGGCTGTTGTGGAGTGAAAAACTGTTTTTT. This encodes CASSQGLLWSEKLFF.